This T cell receptor beta chain originates from a study of OX40 agonist ivuxolimab in advanced cancers. About the study: Cohort: roughly 80% men, mean age about 60, aged about 20 to 79.

TCRdb keeps only in-frame clones here, not all; method: immunoSEQ multiplex PCR. Seen here are about 81,000 clones, roughly 91% observed once, and the top ten hold roughly an eighth. This clone was observed a single time. The CDR3 is 18 amino acids. V lost 4 bases, J lost 0 bases, and 10 bases stayed unmatched. Germline CDR1 LNHDA, CDR2 SQIVND (reference sequence). The sample here was CD4+ or CD8+ T cells sorted from blood, taken in a trial of the OX40 agonist ivuxolimab. This TCR was sampled from an adult with an advanced solid tumor such as melanoma, head and neck, liver or kidney cancer. The V and J genes are TRBV19 and TRBJ2-2; 8 bases are a match to TRBD2. CDR3 residues: CASSKATSVYPNTGELFF. CDR3 nucleotides: TGTGCCAGTAGTAAAGCGACTAGCGTCTATCCGAACACCGGGGAGCTGTTTTTT.